The entry that follows covers one TCR beta chain sequence. This clonotype was detected only a few times. Its recognized antigen is unknown. Base qualities are not recorded, but no much larger clone differs from it by a single base. TCR beta VDJ combination and CDR3 sequence profiling used genomic DNA as the template. An Illumina HiSeq 2000 was used for TCR repertoire sequencing. As for the original processing: Repertoire assessment relied on Simpson's diversity index, CDR3 size and DJ length profiles, and TRBV/TRBJ rearrangement plots. The most abundant DNA sequence in the deep sequencing data was defined as the immunodominant clone. CDR3 amino acid sequences were checked for sharing between subjects and were compared against published repertoires and the VDJdb database. TCRdb cleaned the public reads at Q25 with fastp, built clones with MiXCR and kept in-frame beta chains. Rows are unified per CDR3 protein, each entry keeping the most common DNA and genes. TCRdb, rather than the study authors, made the V and J calls. The sample contains 180,000 or so distinct CDR3 sequences, 40% to 55% of them found a single time. The biggest ten clones account for roughly 1.1% of the sample.

The data stem from a study of CD8+CD57+ T cells in acquired aplastic anemia (dated by TCRdb to 2016 to 2019). With respect to the entire study: A mean of 3.2 ug of DNA, ranging from roughly 0.18 to 30 ug, was extracted from sorted CD4+ and CD8+ cells. A CD8+CD57+ expansion meant a frequency higher than the mean frequency seen in healthy subjects.

Patients chosen for sequencing had shown expansion of CD8+CD57+ cells by flow cytometry. Every patient had severe acquired aplastic anemia, diagnosed using the International Study of Aplastic Anemia and Agranulocytosis and Camitta criteria. No patient had received any therapy when blood was sampled. TCR repertoires of sorted CD4+ and CD8+ blood T cells from severe aplastic anemia patients and healthy subjects were deep-sequenced in the study. Patients were enrolled under clinicaltrials.gov protocols 00001620, 01623167, 00001397, 00071045, 00081523 and 00961064 in the USA. Ficoll-Paque density gradient centrifugation was used to isolate peripheral blood mononuclear cells. Before DNA extraction, CD4+ and CD8+ T cells were sorted with FACS or magnetic beads. Summary of the overall study and its limitations: Although 25 to 30 CD8+ CDR3 sequences were shared by patients and controls, these sequences appeared highly expressed in patients and within the immunodominant clones of patients. Patients and healthy controls showed no significant difference in CD8+ Simpson's diversity (P=0.060).

Unmatched junction bases come to 13, with V trimmed by 6 bases and J by 5 bases. CDR1 is given as LNHDA and CDR2 as SQIVND, both from the germline V gene (reference sequence). Reading from cysteine to phenylalanine, the CDR3 counts 16 amino acids. The kept DNA is CDR3 alone, 48 bases in frame from the first base. This receptor was obtained from a human donor with aplastic anemia. Sequencing used sorted CD4+, CD8+, or CD8+CD57+ T cells (not recorded which) from PBMCs. The sequence joins TRBV19 to TRBJ1-1, and 9 bases in between align with TRBD1. The CDR3 region: CASRNIGQGIRTEAFF. The DNA is TGTGCCAGTAGGAATATCGGACAGGGGATAAGGACTGAAGCTTTCTTT.